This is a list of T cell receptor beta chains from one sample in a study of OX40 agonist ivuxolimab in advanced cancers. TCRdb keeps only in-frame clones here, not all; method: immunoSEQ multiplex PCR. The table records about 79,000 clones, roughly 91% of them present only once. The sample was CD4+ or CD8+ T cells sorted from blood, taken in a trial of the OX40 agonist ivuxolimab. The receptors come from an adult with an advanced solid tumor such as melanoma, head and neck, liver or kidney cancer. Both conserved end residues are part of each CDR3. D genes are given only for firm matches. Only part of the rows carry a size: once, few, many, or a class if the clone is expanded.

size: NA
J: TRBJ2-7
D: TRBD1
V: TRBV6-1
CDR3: CASRMNRDRGHEQYF
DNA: TGTGCCAGCAGAATGAACCGGGACAGGGGCCACGAGCAGTACTTC

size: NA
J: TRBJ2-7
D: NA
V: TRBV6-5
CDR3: CASTHRWGYEQYF
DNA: TGTGCCAGCACCCACCGCTGGGGGTACGAGCAGTACTTC

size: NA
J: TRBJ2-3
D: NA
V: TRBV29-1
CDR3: CSVRLPGQADTQYF
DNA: TGCAGCGTCCGTTTGCCAGGCCAAGCAGATACGCAGTATTTT

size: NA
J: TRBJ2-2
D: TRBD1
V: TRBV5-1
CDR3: CASSFNQGAGELFF
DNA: TGCGCCAGCAGCTTCAACCAGGGGGCCGGGGAGCTGTTTTTT

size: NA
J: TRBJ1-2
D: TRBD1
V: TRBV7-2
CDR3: CASSPGQERTIGYTF
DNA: TGTGCCAGCAGCCCAGGACAGGAGAGAACTATCGGCTACACCTTC

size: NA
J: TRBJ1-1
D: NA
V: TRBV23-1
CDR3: CASSQPASNTEAFF
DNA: TGCGCCAGCAGTCAACCAGCATCGAACACTGAAGCTTTCTTT

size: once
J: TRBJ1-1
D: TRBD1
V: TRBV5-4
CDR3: CASSWDRGQGSLAFF
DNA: TGTGCCAGCAGCTGGGACCGGGGACAGGGGAGTCTAGCTTTCTTT

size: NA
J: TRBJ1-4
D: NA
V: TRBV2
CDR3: CASSQRSEKLFF
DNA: TGTGCCAGCAGTCAAAGAAGTGAAAAACTGTTTTTT

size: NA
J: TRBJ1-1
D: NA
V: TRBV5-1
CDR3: CASSSLQVNTEAFF
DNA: TGCGCCAGCAGCTCATTACAGGTGAACACTGAAGCTTTCTTT

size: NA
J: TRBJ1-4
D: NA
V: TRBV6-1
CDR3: CASSARQVATNEKLFF
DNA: TGTGCCAGCAGTGCCCGACAGGTCGCAACTAATGAAAAACTGTTTTTT

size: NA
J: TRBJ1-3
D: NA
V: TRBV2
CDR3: CASSLQGISGNTIYF
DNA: TGTGCCAGCAGTCTACAGGGTATCTCTGGAAACACCATATATTTT

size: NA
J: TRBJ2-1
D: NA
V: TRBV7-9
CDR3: CASSLESVLDEQFF
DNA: TGTGCCAGCAGCTTAGAGTCGGTTTTGGATGAGCAGTTCTTC

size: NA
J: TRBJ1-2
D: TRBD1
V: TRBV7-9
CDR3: CASSPGQANYGYTF
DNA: TGTGCCAGCAGCCCCGGACAGGCTAACTATGGCTACACCTTC

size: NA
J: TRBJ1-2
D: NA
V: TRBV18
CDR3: CASSPSGGYNYGYTF
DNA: TGTGCCAGCTCACCTAGCGGGGGATATAACTATGGCTACACCTTC

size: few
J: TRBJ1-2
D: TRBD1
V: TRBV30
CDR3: CAWVGTGGNYGYTF
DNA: TGTGCCTGGGTCGGGACAGGGGGGAACTATGGCTACACCTTC

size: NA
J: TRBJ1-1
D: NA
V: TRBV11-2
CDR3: CASSHGRVMNTEAFF
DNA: TGTGCCAGCAGCCATGGCAGGGTTATGAACACTGAAGCTTTCTTT

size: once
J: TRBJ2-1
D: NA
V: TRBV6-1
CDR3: CASSGGFSYNEQFF
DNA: TGTGCCAGCAGTGGAGGGTTCTCCTACAATGAGCAGTTCTTC

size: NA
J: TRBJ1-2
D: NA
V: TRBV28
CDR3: CASSPGGGSYGYTF
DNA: TGTGCCAGCAGCCCCGGAGGCGGATCTTATGGCTACACCTTC

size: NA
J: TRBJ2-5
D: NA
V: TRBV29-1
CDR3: CSVGNGGETQYF
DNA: TGCAGCGTTGGAAATGGGGGAGAGACCCAGTACTTC

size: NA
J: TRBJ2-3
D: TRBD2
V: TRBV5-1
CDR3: CASSPGLAFNTDTQYF
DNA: TGCGCCAGCAGCCCGGGACTAGCGTTTAACACAGATACGCAGTATTTT